These 20 T cell receptor beta chains were sequenced from one sample in a study of blood T cell repertoires in COVID-19. Here immunoSEQ multiplex PCR was the method, and the copy in TCRdb shows in-frame clones only, minus some. This table has roughly 220,000 clones, 75% to 85% appearing once. Specimen: PBMCs or T cells enriched from blood (not recorded which). All receptors come from a man aged 30-40 years with acute COVID-19.

V usage is TRBV7-9 and J usage is TRBJ2-3; 10 nucleotides line up with TRBD1. The CDR3 totals 16 residues. Unmatched junction bases numbered 8, after V lost 7 bases and J lost 1 base. Germline V gene lookup returns CDR1 SEHNR and CDR2 FQNEAQ (reference sequence). The CDR3 loop reads CASTPYGTGGTDTQYF. Written as DNA, the CDR3 is TGTGCCAGCACCCCCTACGGGACAGGGGGCACAGATACGCAGTATTTT.

The CDR3 DNA sequence: TGTGCCACCAGTGACGGGGTTCCGCCCAAGCTCACCGGGGAGCTGTTTTTT. Protein: CATSDGVPPKLTGELFF. The V and J genes are TRBV24-1 and TRBJ2-2; maybe TRBD2 (5 bases). The CDR3 extends over 17 amino acids. The germline V gene has CDR1 KGHDR and CDR2 SFDVKD. Trimming stripped 4 bases from V and 4 bases from J, with 18 bases between.

This clone came up once. The chain is built from TRBV7-7 and TRBJ2-2; maybe TRBD1 (5 bases). The CDR3 covers 17 residues. Germline CDR1 SSHAT, CDR2 FNYEAQ (reference sequence). The germline V and J ends were trimmed by 5 bases and 4 bases, with 20 bases remaining between them. CDR3 nucleotide sequence: TGTGCCAGCAGCCCAGCCGGTCAGGGCGAACGCACCGGGGAGCTGTTTTTT. Its protein is CASSPAGQGERTGELFF.

The chain couples TRBV14 to TRBJ2-1; TRBD2 aligns across 7 bases. V lost 1 base, J lost 2 bases, and 5 bases stayed unmatched. This CDR3 contains 16 residues. The V gene's germline CDR1 is SGHDN and CDR2 FVKESK. The CDR3 is CASSQVGGGAYNEQFF. The CDR3 nucleotides are TGTGCCAGCAGCCAAGTGGGGGGAGGGGCCTACAATGAGCAGTTCTTC.

The V call is TRBV2, the J call TRBJ2-6; no definite D call. Germline CDR1 and CDR2: SNHLY and FYNNEI. Trimming took off 7 bases at V and 0 bases at J, with 16 bases between the two ends. The CDR3 runs to 17 residues. The CDR3 nucleotides are TGTGCCAGCAAGAAAACAGAGAGTAACTCTGGGGCCAACGTCCTGACTTTC. It yields the protein CASKKTESNSGANVLTF.

This chain joins TRBV9 and TRBJ2-2; TRBD2 matches at 7 bases. Germline trimming cut 7 bases from V and 2 bases from J; bases unmatched to any gene: 5. In germline, CDR1 is SGDLS, CDR2 YYNGEE. CDR3 length: 14 residues. The CDR3 spells CASAPGLNTGELFF. CDR3 nucleotide sequence: TGTGCCAGCGCACCGGGACTAAACACCGGGGAGCTGTTTTTT.

A single count supports this clone. This chain joins TRBV12-5 and TRBJ1-6; possibly TRBD1 for D (5 bases). V was clipped by 0 bases and J by 6 bases, with 18 bases between them. This CDR3 contains 18 residues. The germline V gene encodes CDR1 LGHNT and CDR2 FRNRAP. CDR3 DNA sequence: TGTGCTAGTGGTTTGGTACACTTCGTATCAGGGCCTAATTCACCCCTCCACTTT. It is translated as CASGLVHFVSGPNSPLHF.

The chain has TRBV7-9 and TRBJ1-3, with D maybe TRBD1 (5 bases). CDR1 is SEHNR and CDR2 is FQNEAQ in the germline V gene (reference sequence). V lost 2 bases and J 1 base, leaving 15 bases between the germline ends. The CDR3 loop spans 17 amino acids. The CDR3 region has the DNA TGTGCCAGCAGCTTAAGTCATATCGCAGGGTCTGGAAACACCATATATTTT. Amino acids: CASSLSHIAGSGNTIYF.

This rearrangement joins TRBV5-4 to TRBJ2-3, with 13 nucleotides matching TRBD2. Per the germline V gene, CDR1 is SGHNT and CDR2 is YYREEE (reference sequence). V was pared by 3 bases and J by 2 bases, with 3 bases of the junction left unmatched. This CDR3 has 16 residues. CDR3 sequence reads: CASSSGLAGNTDTQYF. In DNA, the CDR3 is TGTGCCAGCAGCTCGGGACTAGCGGGGAACACAGATACGCAGTATTTT.

This chain uses TRBV2 with TRBJ2-1; a possible D gene is TRBD2 (6 bases). The CDR3 spans 16 residues. The germline V and J ends were trimmed by 4 bases and 5 bases, with 18 bases remaining between them. Germline CDR1 is SNHLY and CDR2 is FYNNEI. DNA for the CDR3: TGTGCCAGCAGTGGCCTGGGGGGTACTTCCCACAATGAGCAGTTCTTC. Translation: CASSGLGGTSHNEQFF.

This clone was detected a few times. This chain links TRBV10-3 with TRBJ2-1; a weak D match, TRBD2 (5 bases). The CDR3 runs to 13 residues. The germline gives CDR1 ENHRY, CDR2 SYGVKD. V was cut by 8 bases and J by 2 bases, with 10 bases left in between. As DNA, the CDR3 is TGTGCCATCGCGGGTAACACCTACAATGAGCAGTTCTTC. Translated, it gives CAIAGNTYNEQFF.

This clone occurred once. V and J are TRBV6-1 and TRBJ1-6; no reliable D call. Germline CDR1 MNHNS, CDR2 SASEGT. The CDR3 sequence is 15 residues long. Deletions cut 1 base from V and 7 bases from J, with 11 bases between. As DNA, the CDR3 is TGTGCCAGCAGTGAAGTGGAGACGGAGAATTCACCCCTCCACTTT. This encodes CASSEVETENSPLHF.

J is TRBJ1-5 and V is TRBV28, with D unresolved. Germline CDR1 is MDHEN and CDR2 is SYDVKM. CDR3 size: 14 residues. V shed 3 bases and J shed 7 bases, with 13 bases lying between them. The CDR3 spells CASSFVSGRQPQHF. In DNA form, the CDR3 reads TGTGCCAGCAGTTTTGTCAGCGGGAGGCAGCCCCAGCATTTT.

The rearrangement joins TRBV29-1 to TRBJ2-2, with unresolved D. Between the trimmed V and J ends, which lost 4 bases and 4 bases, there was a span of 7 bases. This CDR3 comprises 12 residues. Germline lookup yields CDR1 SQVTM and CDR2 ANQGSEA. In DNA, the CDR3 is TGCAGCGTTGGGTCGGGCACCGGGGAGCTGTTTTTT. This encodes CSVGSGTGELFF.

This chain joins TRBV4-1 and TRBJ2-4; tentative D call: TRBD1 (6 bases). The CDR3 has 19 residues. V was trimmed by 0 bases and J by 1 base, leaving 19 bases between them. Germline V gene data show CDR1 as MGHRA and CDR2 as YSYEKL. The CDR3 protein is CASSQETFQGTRAKNIQYF. The CDR3 region has the DNA TGCGCCAGCAGCCAAGAGACGTTCCAGGGGACGAGGGCCAAAAACATTCAGTACTTC.

J is TRBJ1-1 and V is TRBV19; TRBD1 aligns across 7 bases. The germline CDR1 and CDR2 sequences are LNHDA and SQIVND (reference sequence). Trimming cost V 4 bases and J 4 bases; bases outside gene matches: 9. The CDR3 totals 15 residues. The CDR3 loop reads CASSNRQGMGTEAFF. The CDR3 DNA reads as TGTGCCAGTAGTAACCGACAGGGAATGGGCACTGAAGCTTTCTTT.

This chain joins TRBV2 and TRBJ1-6; D remains ambiguous. V was pared by 3 bases and J by 3 bases, with 12 bases between. CDR3 length: 16 amino acids. CDR1 is SNHLY, CDR2 FYNNEI, per germline. In DNA form, the CDR3 reads TGTGCCAGCAGTGATGCGACAACAGTCTATAATTCACCCCTCCACTTT. Translation: CASSDATTVYNSPLHF.

J is TRBJ1-1 and V is TRBV5-1; D is ambiguous. V gave up 2 bases and J gave up 1 base, with 6 bases separating them. The CDR3 totals 13 residues. Germline-derived CDR1 and CDR2 are SGHRS and YFSETQ. In DNA form, the CDR3 reads TGCGCCAGCAGCTTCGAGGAGAACACTGAAGCTTTCTTT. It encodes CASSFEENTEAFF.

The chain has TRBV7-2 and TRBJ1-2; 10 bases match TRBD1. The CDR3 has 15 amino acids. Trimming at V came to 0 bases and at J to 7 bases, leaving 5 bases not matched to a gene. Germline CDR1 and CDR2: SGHTA and FQGNSA. Written as DNA, the CDR3 is TGTGCCAGCAGCTTAGCTGGGAGGACAGGGGGTGGCTACACCTTC. As protein: CASSLAGRTGGGYTF.

The chain joins TRBV6-5 to TRBJ1-3; tentative D call: TRBD1 (5 bases). The CDR3 length is 15 residues. Germline CDR1 is MNHEY and CDR2 is SVGAGI. V lost 8 bases to trimming and J lost 4 bases, with 18 bases between them. CDR3 amino acids: CASSLGRGGGNTIYF. CDR3 bases: TGTGCCAGCTCATTAGGAAGGGGTGGAGGAAACACCATATATTTT.